What follows are 14 T cell receptor beta chains derived from one specimen sequenced in a study of neurological immune-mediated disorders. A single record per CDR3 protein comes from TCRdb applying MiXCR to the 5' RACE reads. In the table there are 25,000 to 30,000 distinct CDR3 sequences, around 3.2% of which are singletons. The sample consisted of PBMCs. The receptors here all came from a woman under 40 with multiple sclerosis.

This clonotype was seen ten or more times. The chain joins TRBV20-1 to TRBJ2-7; TRBD1 aligns across 10 bases. Unmatched junction bases numbered 10, after V lost 5 bases and J lost 6 bases. Germline loops: CDR1 DFQATT, CDR2 SNEGSKA (reference sequence). This CDR3 region has 14 residues. The CDR3 region is CSAPRDRGTGEQYF. The CDR3 bases are TGCAGTGCTCCCCGGGACAGGGGTACGGGCGAGCAGTACTTC.

This clonotype was seen ten or more times. The chain combines TRBV5-6 with TRBJ2-7, with a weak D call TRBD1 (6 bases). The germline CDR1 and CDR2 sequences are SGHDT and YYEEEE. The CDR3 has 12 amino acids. V was trimmed by 4 bases and J by 9 bases, leaving 14 bases between them. CDR3 in DNA: TGTGCCAGCAGCAAAACAGGGTTGGTGCAGTACTTC. This encodes CASSKTGLVQYF.

In this sample, this clonotype turned up many times. The rearrangement uses TRBV12-3 or TRBV12-4 and TRBJ1-2; no clear D gene. Trimming took 1 base from V and 2 from J, leaving 5 bases between them. This CDR3 has 13 residues. DNA for the CDR3: TGTGCCAGCAGTTTAGGGCACAACTATGGCTACACCTTC. As protein: CASSLGHNYGYTF.

The chain joins TRBV9 to TRBJ2-5; 7 bases line up with TRBD2. Germline CDR1 reads SGDLS; CDR2 reads YYNGEE. The ends lost 1 base at V and 4 bases at J; junction bases unmatched: 7. The CDR3 has 15 amino acids. DNA for the CDR3: TGTGCCAGCAGCGTACAGGGCGGGAGCGGAGAGACCCAGTACTTC. Residues: CASSVQGGSGETQYF.

This clonotype was observed a few times. Relative to the germline gene, one junction end is altered; a read error may explain this. CDR3 sequence reads: CASSPSLGERGSPLNF. CDR3 DNA: TGTGCCAGCAGCCCGAGCCTTGGAGAGAGAGGGTCACCCCTCAACTTT. This rearrangement joins TRBV4-2 to TRBJ1-6; D uncertain. Germline lookup yields CDR1 LGHNA and CDR2 YNFKEQ. The CDR3 has 16 amino acids.

Many counts were recorded for this clonotype. The DNA for the CDR3 is TGTGCCAGCAGATCCGGGACAGGGGGCCAGCCCCAGCATTTT. Protein product: CASRSGTGGQPQHF. This sequence joins TRBV12-3 or TRBV12-4 and TRBJ1-5; 12 positions match TRBD1. J lost 7 bases, V lost 6 bases, and 4 bases had no gene match. This CDR3 region has 14 residues.

A word on this clonotype: A clone one base away is much larger, so this may be a read error. The gene calls are TRBV3-1 and TRBJ2-7; D remains ambiguous. V shed 1 base and J shed 6 bases, with 13 bases lying between them. CDR1 and CDR2 from the germline V gene are LGHDT and YNNKEL (reference sequence). The CDR3 covers 14 residues. In nucleotides, the CDR3 is TGTGCCAGCAGCCAAGTGCTGACGACTGGCGAGCAGTACTTC. Its translation: CASSQVLTTGEQYF.

This clonotype appeared many times. The chain combines TRBV3-1 with TRBJ1-6, with a weak D call TRBD1 (6 bases). The CDR3 covers 14 residues. The germline V gene encodes CDR1 LGHDT and CDR2 YNNKEL (reference sequence). Trimming cost V 6 bases and J 7 bases, with 13 bases left between them. The CDR3 protein is CASRKQGRNSPLHF. The CDR3 nucleotides are TGTGCCAGCAGGAAACAGGGACGCAATTCACCCCTCCACTTT.

Note on this clonotype: Compared with germline, one end of the junction differs, possibly owing to a read error. The V call is TRBV7-3, the J call TRBJ2-1, with D uncertain. This CDR3 has 15 amino acids. Germline assignment: CDR1 SGHTA and CDR2 FQGTGA. The CDR3 DNA is TGTGCCAGCAGCTACGGGCGGAGCTCCCACAATGAGCAGTTCTTC. Its translation: CASSYGRSSHNEQFF.

For this clonotype: This clone may be a read error of a much larger clone one base away. The gene calls are TRBV20-1 and TRBJ2-1; the D is unclear. The CDR3 loop spans 12 amino acids. V lost 0 bases and J lost 4, with 4 bases in between. CDR1 and CDR2 from the germline V gene are DFQATT and SNEGSKA (reference sequence). The CDR3 sequence is CSARELYNEQFF. DNA for the CDR3: TGCAGTGCTAGAGAACTTTACAATGAGCAGTTCTTC.

This clonotype appeared many times. The chain is built from TRBV6-5 and TRBJ2-5; D unclear. There are 14 residues in the CDR3. The V gene lost 2 bases and the J gene lost 0 bases, with 7 bases spanning the gap. Germline CDR1 and CDR2: MNHEY and SVGAGI. CDR3 amino acids: CASSYGGNQETQYF. CDR3 nucleotide sequence: TGTGCCAGCAGTTACGGCGGCAACCAAGAGACCCAGTACTTC.

This clonotype was seen ten or more times. The junction departs from the called germline gene at one end, perhaps through a read error. The chain has TRBV2 and TRBJ2-4; D remains unclear. The CDR3 covers 13 residues. Germline V gene data show CDR1 as SNHLY and CDR2 as FYNNEI. DNA for the CDR3: TGTGCCAGCAGGAATGGAGTGAAAAAAATTCAGTACTTC. Translation: CASRNGVKKIQYF.

This clonotype has a handful of counts. The chain employs TRBV12-3 or TRBV12-4 and TRBJ2-1; the D gene is possibly TRBD1 (6 bases). The CDR3 sequence is 15 residues long. V lost 5 bases to trimming and J lost 10 bases, with 21 bases between them. CDR3 bases: TGTGCCAGCAGTGTCCCCGGGACACACTGGGGGGAGCAGTTCTTC. Protein sequence: CASSVPGTHWGEQFF.

This clonotype has at least ten counts. The V gene is TRBV3-1, the J gene TRBJ2-1; D is ambiguous. V lost 4 bases, J lost 3 bases, and 10 bases lay in between. Germline V CDR1 and CDR2: LGHDT, YNNKEL (reference sequence). The length of the CDR3 is 14 residues. CDR3 nucleotide sequence: TGTGCCAGCAGCCGTCCTGCTAGCTACAATGAGCAGTTCTTC. This sequence encodes CASSRPASYNEQFF.